The present entry profiles one T cell receptor (beta chain) with its context. The target of this receptor is not known. Per-base quality was not reported, and no clone a single base away is much larger than it. The library was built by means of the immunoSEQ multiplex PCR assay. For the multiplex PCR, a mixture combining 60 forward primers for TCR Vbeta segments and 13 reverse primers for TCR Jbeta segments was used. The CDR3 region of rearranged TCR beta genes was amplified from genomic DNA by a multiplex PCR assay. The Illumina HiSeq System was used to sequence the amplified TCR beta libraries as 87-base-pair reads. The source study handled its data this way. In a later analysis, tens of millions of unique TCR beta chains were counted across the roughly 610 repertoires, and roughly 11 million of these chains were shared by at least two donors. To remove PCR and sequencing errors, raw reads were error-corrected and collapsed into unique sequences using a nearest-neighbor algorithm that merged closely related sequences. To assign V, D and J gene segments, CDR3 sequences were aligned to IMGT reference sequences. For a sequence to be retained, a match of at least six nucleotides was required to both a V gene segment and a J gene segment. A rearrangement was called productive if the CDR3 had no stop codons and remained in frame with V and J, and every other rearrangement was called non-productive. CDR3 was defined by IMGT convention, running from the second conserved V-encoded cysteine to the conserved J-encoded phenylalanine. The earlier analysis of 500 to 600 of the donors excluded sequences that lacked an unambiguous match to a single V gene segment. In an earlier analysis of several hundred of the donors, V segments were called functional above 56.7% productive rearrangements and were called segregating when the between-donor standard deviation exceeded 5%. A statistical classification framework was developed to diagnose cytomegalovirus status using the catalog of TCR beta chain sequences. A later analysis assigned V and J genes by comparing TCR nucleotide sequences with IMGT/GENE-DB human TR gene sequences. Using the TCRdist pipeline, a later analysis assigned CDR3 sequences along with most-parsimonious VDJ recombination scenarios. In a later analysis, every TCR beta chain was defined by the combination of its CDR3 amino acid sequence and its V-gene family, and reads without a unique V-gene family were dropped. As a way to deal with suspected cross-contamination and a sequencing artifact, a later analysis dropped 450 to 600 nucleotide sequences that were highly shared and had low generation probability. A later analysis calculated a clonal expansion index for each public chain from normalized within-repertoire ranks of inferred template counts. A later analysis computed generation probabilities with a VDJ recombination model fitted to out-of-frame rearrangements, and checked the results against IGoR. In a later analysis, TCR-TCR, TCR-HLA and TCR-CMV co-occurrence was scored with hypergeometric tests, and a repertoire-size bias correction was applied to TCR pairs. A later analysis estimated false discovery rates by permuting HLA or CMV assignments 20 times. In a later analysis, co-occurring TCRs were grouped with DBSCAN, and TCRdist sequence similarity was added when clustering was performed within HLA-allele-positive subsets. For co-occurrence clustering, repertoires with fewer than 30,000 or more than 120,000 public chains were excluded, along with about five repertoires with anomalous nucleotide sharing. The table comes from immuneACCESS by way of TCRdb, which keeps in-frame sequences with V and J called. Part of the clones is missing from these tables; in studies checked, under half for an unresolved V gene and the rest for unknown reasons. V and J calls and clone size follow that table, whereas D and trimming were derived from the DNA. Recorded for this sample are about 200,000 clones; around 83% of them occurred a single time. The ten biggest clones cover more than 1.5% of the sample.

Trimming leaves V shorter by 3 bases and J shorter by 3 bases, with the junction holding 5 bases beyond the gene matches. The CDR3 goes from the cysteine to the phenylalanine over 15 residues. The only DNA kept is the CDR3, 45 bases in frame from the first base. From the germline V gene (reference sequence), CDR1 is SGHNT and CDR2 is YYREEE. These data are taken from a study of cytomegalovirus exposure and HLA in healthy donors (dated by TCRdb to 2016 to 2017). Regarding the research as a whole: In an earlier analysis of approximately 640 of the donors, 250 to 350 Gb of sequence data and approximately 100 million unique TCR beta sequences from about 179 million T cells were reported. Along with the approximately 600-subject first cohort, a separate validation cohort of over 90 different subjects was used. The study used immunosequencing to profile the T cell repertoires of more than 650 subjects and linked those repertoires to cytomegalovirus serostatus. The study aimed to test whether cataloging public T cell receptors could reveal signatures of past pathogen exposure. High-throughput TCR immunosequencing, statistical association of individual TCRs with disease status, and machine learning were combined to predict cytomegalovirus infection status. The genetic ancestry cluster associated with self-reported Caucasian donors included 81% of the 350 to 500 genotyped donors. In a later analysis, previously published TCR beta repertoires from 670 or so donors were re-analyzed and high-resolution HLA genotyping was added so that TCR occurrence patterns could be studied. Typing coverage differed by locus: A, B, C, DRB1 and DQB1 were typed in roughly 629-640 donors, DQA1 in roughly 510, DPA1 in approximately 610, and DPB1 in 472. Donor age, sex, ethnicity and CMV serostatus were compiled together with the repertoire data. To decide whether each TCR beta V gene segment behaved as functional or pseudogenic, an earlier analysis of approximately 590 of the donors relied on high-throughput TCR beta sequencing. An early release covering roughly 600 HLA-typed donors comprised approximately 300 gigabases of sequencing data and approximately 80 million unique TCR sequences. About five DR-DQ haplotypes were treated as single units for association and clustering because of strong linkage in the cohort. Both class I and class II loci were covered by HLA typing, at four-digit resolution. Every discovery cohort repertoire had been produced on one sequencing platform. In the later analysis, no new phenotypic data were used to find candidate immune exposures; instead, reliance was placed on TCR beta sequences and their occurrence across donors. Across about 380 genotyped donors of the cohort, an average of approximately 200,000 unique TCR beta nucleotide sequences per donor were sequenced, and 15% to 20% of those sequences were non-productive. In a later genetic analysis, genome-wide SNP genotypes for about 65% of the 666 donors were used, and that subset was treated as a discovery cohort. Broad study findings and their caveats: Correlated functional status among segregating V segments might reflect linkage disequilibrium, but an unknown experimental factor could not be ruled out. Most TCR sequences were seen in very few donors, while some public TCRs were found in many individuals. A later analysis found that most CMV-associated TCR beta chains appeared HLA-restricted, with HLA associations seemingly driven largely by CMV exposure. In vitro tests confirmed that a few of the cytomegalovirus-associated TCR beta chains recognize cytomegalovirus antigens. In a later analysis, the rate of TCR association differed among HLA loci, with DRB1 alleles having the most associated TCRs and HLA-C alleles having the fewest. When HLA alleles, especially DR and DQ, strongly co-occurred, attributing TCR associations to individual alleles was difficult. A further reported finding was that TCR beta sequences accurately predicted the HLA-A and HLA-B alleles for most subjects in the first cohort. A cluster of highly shared sequence variants was judged likely to be a technical artifact of the sequencing pipeline. The only immune exposure information available for the cohort was CMV serostatus. HLA typing was unavailable for some donors at each locus, so association tests used only the typed subset. The classifier was reported to diagnose cytomegalovirus status with high specificity and sensitivity in both the original and validation cohorts. A later analysis found that HLA-associated TCR beta chains were more clonally expanded and had lower generation probabilities than equally common non-associated chains. In a later genetic analysis, a missense DCLRE1C variant was associated with V-gene and J-gene trimming of TCR beta chains, and the association was replicated in an independent cohort. According to the authors, the approach could potentially be generalized to other disease states and immunological phenotypes. In an earlier analysis of approximately 590 of the donors, most TCR beta V segments appeared in productive rearrangements about 87% or about 30% of the time, broadly matching IMGT annotations. A later analysis reported that several top co-occurrence clusters appeared linked to parvovirus B19, influenza, CMV and Epstein-Barr virus. A later genetic analysis reported fewer N-insertions in productive TCRs among donors in an Asian-associated ancestry cluster than the roughly 720-donor mean. Some IMGT-functional V segments, including TRBV6-2 and TRBV6-3, could not be distinguished by the 87-base-pair reads and were therefore excluded. Sequencing depth was assumed to be roughly uniform across donors in the presence/absence analyses, though that assumption may not hold. A later analysis associated 16,951 TCR beta sequences with specific HLA alleles at a false discovery rate of 0.05. Approximately 16 rarely observed V segments, including chromosome 9 orphons, were excluded from the earlier analysis of some 590 of the donors because counts were too low. The cohort was sequenced for TCR beta chains only, and without alpha or paired-chain data the features that could be detected were limited. The study listed 150 to 200 TCR beta chains as associated with cytomegalovirus.

The cohort was made up of about 610 healthy bone marrow donors. At the time of sampling, every cohort member was nominally healthy, though immune exposures that went unrecorded were likely present. The donor tested CMV seropositive and was one of the 289 seropositive cohort members. A peripheral blood sample was provided by each donor, and peripheral blood mononuclear cells were used for TCR beta sequencing. The Qiagen DNeasy Blood Extraction Kit was used to extract genomic DNA from the blood cell samples. Sequences were obtained from PBMCs. The receptor comes from a man aged 35-49 years in good health and CMV-seropositive. Recombination joined TRBV5-4 with TRBJ2-7; a stretch of 11 junction bases matches TRBD2. The CDR3 has the sequence CASSSRLAGFYEQYF. The bases read TGTGCCAGCAGCTCCCGACTAGCGGGATTCTACGAGCAGTACTTC.